The T cell receptor (beta chain) described here comes from a study of blood T cell repertoires in COVID-19. Everyone who took part was 18 to 89 years old, and they came from over 20 US areas. Germline CDR1 and CDR2: LNHDA and SQIVND (reference sequence). The V gene end was trimmed by 4 bases and the J gene end by 8 bases; junction bases not matched to a gene: 7. The CDR3 has 13 residues. Profiling relied on immunoSEQ multiplex PCR, and the TCRdb table lists in-frame clones only, not all of them. The repertoire holds a few hundred thousand clones, with just over 90% as singletons. The chain is built from TRBV19 and TRBJ1-2; 7 nucleotides match TRBD1. The clonotype was recovered from a woman aged 40-49 years who had been exposed to COVID-19. The sequencing sample was made of PBMCs or T cells enriched from blood (not recorded which). The CDR3 coding sequence is TGTGCCAGTAGTACCGACGGAGGGGGCGGCTACACCTTC. Translating it yields CASSTDGGGGYTF.